These 25 T cell receptor beta chains were all obtained from the same sample, sequenced in a study of shared clonotypes between healthy human individuals. Sequencing used immunoSEQ multiplex PCR; TCRdb keeps in-frame clones, though not all of them. The repertoire has some 2.3 million clones, approximately 93% of them found once; the top ten carry about 0.41%. Sample: naive CD4+ T cells from PBMCs. Subset denoted: CD45RA+ positively selected. These receptors were obtained from a man aged 18 to 29 in good health. Some clones in this sample may be carry-over from other donors' samples.

The gene calls are TRBV9 and TRBJ2-2; D perhaps matches TRBD2 (6 bases). V was clipped by 4 bases and J by 1 base, with 11 bases between them. Germline lookup yields CDR1 SGDLS and CDR2 YYNGEE. This CDR3 contains 15 residues. CDR3 in amino acids: CASSKLAMNTGELFF. The CDR3 DNA reads as TGTGCCAGCAGCAAACTAGCTATGAACACCGGGGAGCTGTTTTTT.

The V and J genes are TRBV7-8 and TRBJ2-5; 9 bases are a match to TRBD2. The CDR3 loop spans 16 amino acids. Trimming at V came to 5 bases and at J to 3 bases, leaving 10 bases not matched to a gene. CDR1 SGHVS and CDR2 FQNEAQ come from the germline V gene. CDR3 region: CASSKGEAGGEETQYF. The CDR3 nucleotides read TGTGCCAGCAGCAAAGGGGAGGCGGGAGGGGAAGAGACCCAGTACTTC. The whole variable domain, remainder taken from reference TRBV7-8 and TRBJ2-5, is GAGVSQSPRYKVAKRGQDVALRCDPISGHVSLFWYQQALGQGPEFLTYFQNEAQLDKSGLPSDRFFAERPEGSVSTLKIQRTQQEDSAVYLCASSKGEAGGEETQYFGPGTRLLVL.

The chain carries TRBV10-3 and TRBJ2-5; 9 bases map to TRBD1. Germline CDR1 reads ENHRY; CDR2 reads SYGVKD. The CDR3 is 15 amino acids. Trimming at V came to 4 bases and at J to 5 bases, leaving 8 bases not matched to a gene. The CDR3 DNA sequence: TGTGCCATCAGTGCCAAGTTAGGGACAGGGGAGACCCAGTACTTC. Translation: CAISAKLGTGETQYF.

This chain joins TRBV9 and TRBJ1-1; D remains unclear. The V gene's germline CDR1 is SGDLS and CDR2 YYNGEE. CDR3 length: 15 residues. Trimming removed 4 bases at V and 0 bases at J, with 13 bases between. CDR3 in amino acids: CASSLSPTMNTEAFF. The CDR3 DNA is TGTGCCAGCAGCTTGAGCCCGACCATGAACACTGAAGCTTTCTTT.

V usage is TRBV29-1 and J usage is TRBJ1-1; tentative D call: TRBD1 (5 bases). The V gene lost 4 bases and the J gene lost 0 bases, with 15 bases spanning the gap. CDR1 is SQVTM and CDR2 is ANQGSEA in the germline V gene. The CDR3 spans 15 residues. The CDR3 loop is CSVVRDGFMNTEAFF. For the CDR3, the DNA is TGCAGCGTTGTTCGGGACGGATTCATGAACACTGAAGCTTTCTTT.

The V and J genes are TRBV10-3 and TRBJ1-1; D may be TRBD1 (5 bases). V dropped 3 bases and J dropped 5 bases, with 16 bases sitting between them. The germline V gene encodes CDR1 ENHRY and CDR2 SYGVKD. The CDR3 spans 15 residues. CDR3 region: CAISDSTVGGTEAFF. CDR3 DNA sequence: TGTGCCATCAGTGATTCAACAGTTGGGGGAACTGAAGCTTTCTTT.

The chain couples TRBV19 to TRBJ2-3; D remains ambiguous. CDR3 length equals 13 residues. Trimming cost V 3 bases and J 2 bases, with 6 bases left between them. The V gene's germline CDR1 is LNHDA and CDR2 SQIVND (reference sequence). The chain's CDR3 is CASSIKTTDTQYF. In DNA form, the CDR3 reads TGTGCCAGTAGTATTAAGACCACAGATACGCAGTATTTT.

CDR3 coding DNA: TGTGCCAGCAGCGTAGAAAGGGGGGAGGATGGCTACACCTTC. Amino acid sequence: CASSVERGEDGYTF. V usage is TRBV9 and J usage is TRBJ1-2; D perhaps matches TRBD1 (6 bases). The germline gives CDR1 SGDLS, CDR2 YYNGEE. The CDR3 length is 14 residues. V lost 0 bases, J lost 6 bases, and 12 bases lay in between.

The chain is built from TRBV9 and TRBJ1-3; D remains unclear. The germline V and J ends were trimmed by 4 bases and 0 bases, with 2 bases remaining between them. The CDR3 has 12 residues. Germline CDR1 is SGDLS and CDR2 is YYNGEE. The CDR3 nucleotides read TGTGCCAGCAGCCTCTCTGGAAACACCATATATTTT. It translates to CASSLSGNTIYF.

In the case of this clone: The sample holds other DNA sequences that translate to the same CDR3. The V and J genes are TRBV18 and TRBJ2-5; the match to TRBD1 covers 7 bases. Looked up from germline, CDR1 is KGHSH and CDR2 is LQKENI. Trimming at V came to 1 base and at J to 3 bases, leaving 2 bases not matched to a gene. CDR3 length: 14 amino acids. The CDR3 DNA follows: TGTGCCAGCTCACCACTCCAGGGGGAAGAGACCCAGTACTTC. Residues: CASSPLQGEETQYF.

The chain links TRBV9 to TRBJ2-7, with 7 positions matching TRBD1. The CDR3 covers 14 residues. Germline CDR1 SGDLS, CDR2 YYNGEE. V gave up 0 bases and J gave up 6 bases; unmatched junction bases: 6. Here the CDR3 DNA reads TGTGCCAGCAGCGTAGGGGGCAGGGGGTCCGAGCAGTACTTC. It encodes CASSVGGRGSEQYF.

This rearrangement joins TRBV2 to TRBJ1-2, with a weak D call TRBD1 (6 bases). V was cut by 2 bases and J by 5 bases, with 12 bases left in between. Germline V gene lookup returns CDR1 SNHLY and CDR2 FYNNEI. The CDR3 is 14 amino acids. The CDR3 DNA sequence: TGTGCCAGCAGTGAAAGGGAGGGGGTTTATGGCTACACCTTC. Its protein is CASSEREGVYGYTF.

The chain carries TRBV5-6 and TRBJ2-3; possibly TRBD2 for D (7 bases). This CDR3 has 16 amino acids. Germline CDR1 reads SGHDT; CDR2 reads YYEEEE. The V end was cut by 1 base, the J end by 2 bases, with 14 bases between. The CDR3 region has the DNA TGTGCCAGCAGCTTGAACGGCGGGGGCAACACAGATACGCAGTATTTT. It translates to CASSLNGGGNTDTQYF.

This chain links TRBV4-3 with TRBJ2-7, with D maybe TRBD1 (6 bases). Trimming left V 5 bases short and J 8 bases short, with 19 bases between. CDR1 is LGHNA and CDR2 is YSLEER in the germline V gene. The CDR3 consists of 14 residues. The CDR3 DNA sequence: TGCGCCAGCAGCATCACCGGGACATCTTACCAGCAGTACTTC. Translating gives CASSITGTSYQQYF.

The chain couples TRBV5-5 to TRBJ2-7, with 9 bases aligning to TRBD1. The CDR3 runs to 14 residues. Germline V gene data show CDR1 as SGHKS and CDR2 as YYEKEE (reference sequence). Trimming cost V 4 bases and J 4 bases; bases outside gene matches: 6. CDR3 loop: CASSLDRGAYEQYF. CDR3 bases: TGTGCCAGCAGCCTAGACAGGGGGGCTTACGAGCAGTACTTC.

The V gene is TRBV7-2, the J gene TRBJ2-1, with TRBD2 matching over 13 bases. The CDR3 loop spans 16 amino acids. CDR1 SGHTA and CDR2 FQGNSA come from the germline V gene. The J segment lost 6 bases and the V segment lost 2 bases, leaving 4 bases of the junction unmatched. The DNA for the CDR3 is TGTGCCAGCAGCTTACCGACTAGCGGGAGGACCAATGAGCAGTTCTTC. The encoded protein is CASSLPTSGRTNEQFF.

The CDR3 DNA sequence: TGTGCCAGCATCCCGGGATCTAAGATATCGGCGAATGAGCAGTTCTTC. Amino acids: CASIPGSKISANEQFF. The chain links TRBV2 to TRBJ2-1; D perhaps matches TRBD2 (5 bases). In germline, CDR1 is SNHLY, CDR2 FYNNEI. V was cut by 7 bases and J by 7 bases, with 23 bases left in between. CDR3 length: 16 residues.

The chain joins TRBV11-2 to TRBJ2-7; D is perhaps TRBD2 (6 bases). The CDR3 contains 15 residues. The V gene's germline CDR1 is SGHAT and CDR2 FQNNGV. V shed 1 base and J shed 0 bases, with 10 bases lying between them. The DNA of the CDR3 is TGTGCCAGCAGCTTAGCGCGGGGTCCCTCCTACGAGCAGTACTTC. It codes for CASSLARGPSYEQYF.

This clone was counted a few times. The chain recombines TRBV7-8 with TRBJ1-2, with 10 bases aligning to TRBD1. The germline V gene encodes CDR1 SGHVS and CDR2 FQNEAQ. The CDR3 is 15 residues long. V lost 5 bases to trimming and J lost 7 bases; unmatched junction nucleotides: 10. CDR3 DNA: TGTGCCAGCAGCGCCAGGGACAGGGGAATTGGTGGCTACACCTTC. Its translation: CASSARDRGIGGYTF.

The V call is TRBV30, the J call TRBJ2-7; 7 nucleotides agree with TRBD2. Germline CDR1 GTSNPN, CDR2 SVGIG (reference sequence). CDR3 size: 14 residues. With V trimmed by 0 bases and J by 3 bases, 5 bases remained unmatched. CDR3 region: CAWSVSGMLYEQYF. CDR3 DNA sequence: TGTGCCTGGAGTGTGAGCGGGATGCTCTACGAGCAGTACTTC.

The rearrangement links TRBV28 to TRBJ1-1, with D maybe TRBD1 (5 bases). CDR3 size: 13 residues. The V gene lost 6 bases and the J gene lost 0 bases, with 8 bases spanning the gap. Germline values: CDR1 MDHEN, CDR2 SYDVKM. As DNA, the CDR3 is TGTGCCAGCAGGACAGAGTTGAACACTGAAGCTTTCTTT. This gives the protein CASRTELNTEAFF.

This CDR3 is CASTNAGSTYEQYF. The CDR3 nucleotides are TGTGCCAGCACCAACGCTGGGTCTACCTACGAGCAGTACTTC. The rearrangement links TRBV28 to TRBJ2-7; D not certain. The CDR3 spans 14 residues. Germline V gives CDR1 MDHEN, CDR2 SYDVKM. Between the trimmed V and J ends, which lost 7 bases and 2 bases, there was a span of 15 bases.

The gene calls are TRBV6-5 and TRBJ1-1, with a possible D match to TRBD1 (5 bases). CDR3 length: 10 amino acids. CDR1 MNHEY and CDR2 SVGAGI come from the germline V gene. The V gene lost 10 bases and the J gene lost 10 bases, with 13 bases spanning the gap. The CDR3 DNA follows: TGTGCCACCGGGAAGGGGTCAGCTTTCTTT. It yields the protein CATGKGSAFF.

This chain connects TRBV5-1 to TRBJ2-3; D gene unclear. Trimming took 3 bases from V and 12 from J, leaving 20 bases between them. Germline CDR1 reads SGHRS; CDR2 reads YFSETQ. This CDR3 region has 14 residues. The CDR3 here is CASSSGTRRVGQYF. In DNA form, the CDR3 reads TGCGCCAGCAGCTCCGGAACAAGACGGGTGGGACAGTATTTT. Full variable domain (outside the CDR3, taken from reference TRBV5-1 and TRBJ2-3): KAGVTQTPRYLIKTRGQQVTLSCSPISGHRSVSWYQQTPGQGLQFLFEYFSETQRNKGNFPGRFSGRQFSNSRSEMNVSTLELGDSALYLCASSSGTRRVGQYFGPGTRLTVL.

The CDR3 reads CASSSGGGKGQPQHF. The CDR3 region has the DNA TGCGCCAGCAGCTCGGGCGGTGGTAAGGGTCAGCCCCAGCATTTT. This chain joins TRBV5-1 and TRBJ1-5; D is undetermined. Germline CDR1 SGHRS, CDR2 YFSETQ. V was trimmed by 3 bases and J by 6 bases, leaving 16 bases between them. The CDR3 is made up of 15 amino acids. The variable domain in full, with the rest retrieved from reference TRBV5-1 and TRBJ1-5, is KAGVTQTPRYLIKTRGQQVTLSCSPISGHRSVSWYQQTPGQGLQFLFEYFSETQRNKGNFPGRFSGRQFSNSRSEMNVSTLELGDSALYLCASSSGGGKGQPQHFGDGTRLSIL.